This TCR beta chain comes out of a study of T cells in Graves' hyperthyroidism and ophthalmopathy. Ophthalmopathy patients had moderate-to-severe active disease, CAS ≥3, NOSPECS ≥4, and disease duration under 3 months. Pregnant or lactating patients were excluded, as were those with uncontrolled infection or other autoimmune disease. 10 ml fresh peripheral blood yielded the PBMCs. Germline V gene sequence: CDR1 MNHNS, CDR2 SASEGT. The V gene lost 1 base and the J gene lost 8 bases, with 5 bases spanning the gap. This CDR3 is 12 amino acids long. RNA transcripts provided the source from which TCR beta CDR3 regions were amplified. TCR CDR3 regions were first amplified by RT-PCR with HTBI primers. MiXCR was run by TCRdb on the multiplex PCR reads, yielding one entry per CDR3 protein. The sample lists approximately 600,000 distinct CDR3 sequences, 11% to 15% occurring once. For this clonotype: Its cognate antigen is unknown.

Study observations and caveats: The model's output predicted ophthalmopathy at a median of around 6.9 months prior to onset.

The rearrangement uses TRBV6-1 and TRBJ1-4, with unresolved D. This clonotype was sampled from a woman between 18 and 29 years old with Graves' ophthalmopathy. Sequenced: blood. The CDR3 DNA is TGTGCCAGCAGTGAAGGCTGGGAAAAACTGTTTTTT. Encoded protein: CASSEGWEKLFF.